This T cell receptor beta chain was captured in a study of metastatic and nonmetastatic thyroid tumors. Authors' data handling: What underpinned the distant-metastasis classifier for papillary thyroid cancer was the set of CDR3 differences across clinicopathological groups. TCRdb re-analyzed the PCR reads through MiXCR. The V and J calls and clone size come from TCRdb's table, not from the authors' own analysis. The table shows around 18,000 clones, with 34% occurring only once. The entire patient cohort was treatment-naive prior to thyroid surgery. This clonotype was sampled from a female donor with papillary thyroid cancer or a benign thyroid nodule (not recorded which). Some clones in this sample may be carry-over from other donors' samples. The sequenced sample consisted of tumor tissue.

The CDR3 loop reads CATSLNVGGVAAGELFF. The CDR3 nucleotides read TGTGCCACCAGTTTAAACGTTGGCGGGGTGGCCGCCGGGGAGCTGTTTTTT. The chain joins TRBV24-1 to TRBJ2-2; D perhaps matches TRBD2 (6 bases). The length of the CDR3 is 17 residues. Germline V gene sequence: CDR1 KGHDR, CDR2 SFDVKD. V shed 6 bases and J shed 6 bases, with 22 bases lying between them.